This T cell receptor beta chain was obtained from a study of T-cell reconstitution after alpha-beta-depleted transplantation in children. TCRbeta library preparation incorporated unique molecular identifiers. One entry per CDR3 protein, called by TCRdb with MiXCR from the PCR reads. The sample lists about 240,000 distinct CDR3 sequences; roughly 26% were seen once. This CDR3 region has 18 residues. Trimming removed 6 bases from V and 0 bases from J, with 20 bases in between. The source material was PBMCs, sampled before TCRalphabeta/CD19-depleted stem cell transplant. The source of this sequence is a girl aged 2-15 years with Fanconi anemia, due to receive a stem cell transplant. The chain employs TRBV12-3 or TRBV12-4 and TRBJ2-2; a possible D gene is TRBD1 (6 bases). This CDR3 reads CASRPDPGGQSNTGELFF. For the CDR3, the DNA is TGTGCCAGCAGACCTGACCCCGGTGGACAGTCGAACACCGGGGAGCTGTTTTTT.